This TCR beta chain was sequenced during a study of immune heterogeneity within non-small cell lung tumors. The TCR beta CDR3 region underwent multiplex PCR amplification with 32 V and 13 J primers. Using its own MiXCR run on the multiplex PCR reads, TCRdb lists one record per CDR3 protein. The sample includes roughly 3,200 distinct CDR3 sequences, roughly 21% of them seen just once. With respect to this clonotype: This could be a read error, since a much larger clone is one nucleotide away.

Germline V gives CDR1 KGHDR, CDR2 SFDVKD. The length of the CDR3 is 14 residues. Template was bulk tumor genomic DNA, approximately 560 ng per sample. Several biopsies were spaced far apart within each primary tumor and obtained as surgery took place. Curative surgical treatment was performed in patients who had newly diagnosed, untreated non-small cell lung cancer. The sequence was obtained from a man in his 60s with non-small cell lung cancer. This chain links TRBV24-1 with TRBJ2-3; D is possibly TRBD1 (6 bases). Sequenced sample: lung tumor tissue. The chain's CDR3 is CASSPQGTTDTQYF. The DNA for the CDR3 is TGTGCCTCCAGTCCTCAGGGGACCACAGATACGCAGTATTTT.